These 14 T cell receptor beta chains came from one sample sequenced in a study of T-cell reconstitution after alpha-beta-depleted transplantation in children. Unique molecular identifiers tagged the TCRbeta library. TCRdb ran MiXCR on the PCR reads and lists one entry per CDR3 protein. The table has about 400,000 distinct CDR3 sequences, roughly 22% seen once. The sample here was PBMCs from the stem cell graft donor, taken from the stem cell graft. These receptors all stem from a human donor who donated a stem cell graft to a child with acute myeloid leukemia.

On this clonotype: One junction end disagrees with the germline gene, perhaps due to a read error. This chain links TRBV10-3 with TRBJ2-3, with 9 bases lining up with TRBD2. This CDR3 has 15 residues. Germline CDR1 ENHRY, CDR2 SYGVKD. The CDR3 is CAISVVAGATDKQYF. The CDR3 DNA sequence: TGTGCCATCAGCGTAGTAGCGGGAGCTACAGATAAGCAGTATTTT.

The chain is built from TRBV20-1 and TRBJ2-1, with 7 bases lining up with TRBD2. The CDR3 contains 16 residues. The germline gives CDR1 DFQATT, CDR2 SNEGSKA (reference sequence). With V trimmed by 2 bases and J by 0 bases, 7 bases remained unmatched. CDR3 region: CSARSGRTSSYNEQFF. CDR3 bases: TGCAGTGCTAGATCCGGGCGGACTAGCTCCTACAATGAGCAGTTCTTC.

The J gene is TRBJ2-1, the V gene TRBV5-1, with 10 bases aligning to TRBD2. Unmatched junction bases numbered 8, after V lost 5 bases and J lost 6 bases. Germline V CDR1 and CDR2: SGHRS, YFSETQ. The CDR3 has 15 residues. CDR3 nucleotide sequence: TGCGCCAGCAGAGAGCGGGAGGGCCTCGGCAATGAGCAGTTCTTC. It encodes CASREREGLGNEQFF.

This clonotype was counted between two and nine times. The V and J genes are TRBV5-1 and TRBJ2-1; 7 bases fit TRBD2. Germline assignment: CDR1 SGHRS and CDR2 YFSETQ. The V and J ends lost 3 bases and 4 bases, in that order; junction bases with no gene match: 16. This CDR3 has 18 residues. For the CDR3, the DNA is TGCGCCAGCAGCTCCGAGTTCCGTGGGAGGGCCACGTACAATGAGCAGTTCTTC. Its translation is CASSSEFRGRATYNEQFF.

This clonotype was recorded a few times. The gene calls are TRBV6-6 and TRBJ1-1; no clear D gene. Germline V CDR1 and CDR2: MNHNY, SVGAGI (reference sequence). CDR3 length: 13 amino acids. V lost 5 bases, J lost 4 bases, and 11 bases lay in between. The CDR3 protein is CASSAPSVTEAFF. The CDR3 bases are TGTGCCAGCAGTGCGCCGAGCGTCACTGAAGCTTTCTTT.

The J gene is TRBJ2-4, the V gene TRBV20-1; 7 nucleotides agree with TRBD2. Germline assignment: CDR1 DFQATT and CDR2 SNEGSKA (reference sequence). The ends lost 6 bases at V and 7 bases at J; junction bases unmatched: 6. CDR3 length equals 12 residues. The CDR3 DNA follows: TGCAGTGCAAGACTAGCTTCGAACATTCAGTACTTC. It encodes CSARLASNIQYF.

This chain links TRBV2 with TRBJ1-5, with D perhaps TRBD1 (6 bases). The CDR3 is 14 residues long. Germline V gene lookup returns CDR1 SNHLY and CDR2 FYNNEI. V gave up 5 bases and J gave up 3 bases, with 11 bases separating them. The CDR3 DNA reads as TGTGCCAGCAGTATGACAGGTGACAATCAGCCCCAGCATTTT. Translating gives CASSMTGDNQPQHF.

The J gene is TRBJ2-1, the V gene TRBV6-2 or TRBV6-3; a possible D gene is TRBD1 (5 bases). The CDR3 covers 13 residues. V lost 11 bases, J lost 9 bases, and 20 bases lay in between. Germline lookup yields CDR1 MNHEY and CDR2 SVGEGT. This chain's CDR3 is CAGKLRGDAEQFF. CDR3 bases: TGTGCCGGAAAGTTAAGGGGTGACGCTGAGCAGTTCTTC.

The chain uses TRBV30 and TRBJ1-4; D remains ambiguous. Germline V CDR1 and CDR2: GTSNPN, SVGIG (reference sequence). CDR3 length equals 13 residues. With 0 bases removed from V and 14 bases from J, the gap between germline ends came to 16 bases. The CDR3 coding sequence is TGTGCCTGGAGTGTCGGTGTTTGGGGAGGCCTGTTTTTT. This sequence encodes CAWSVGVWGGLFF.

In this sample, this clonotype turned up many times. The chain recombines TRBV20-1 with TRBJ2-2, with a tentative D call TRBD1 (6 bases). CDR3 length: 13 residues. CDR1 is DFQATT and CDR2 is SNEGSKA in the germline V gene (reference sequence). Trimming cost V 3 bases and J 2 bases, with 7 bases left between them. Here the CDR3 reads CSARGANTGELFF. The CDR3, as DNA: TGCAGTGCTAGGGGGGCCAACACCGGGGAGCTGTTTTTT.

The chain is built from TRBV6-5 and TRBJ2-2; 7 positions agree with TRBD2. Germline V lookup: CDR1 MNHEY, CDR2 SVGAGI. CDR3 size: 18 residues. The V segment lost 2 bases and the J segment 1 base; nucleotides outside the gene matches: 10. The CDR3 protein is CASSYRPVTSLNTGELFF. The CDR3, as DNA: TGTGCCAGCAGTTACCGCCCGGTGACTAGCTTGAACACCGGGGAGCTGTTTTTT.

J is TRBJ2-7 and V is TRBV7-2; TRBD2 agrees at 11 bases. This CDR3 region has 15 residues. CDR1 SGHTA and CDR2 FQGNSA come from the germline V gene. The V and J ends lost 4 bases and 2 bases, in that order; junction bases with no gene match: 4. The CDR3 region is CASSSQTSGTYEQYF. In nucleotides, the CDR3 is TGTGCCAGCAGCTCCCAGACTAGCGGGACCTACGAGCAGTACTTC. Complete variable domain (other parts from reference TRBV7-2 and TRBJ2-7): GAGVSQSPSNKVTEKGKDVELRCDPISGHTALYWYRQSLGQGLEFLIYFQGNSAPDKSGLPSDRFSAERTGGSVSTLTIQRTQQEDSAVYLCASSSQTSGTYEQYFGPGTRLTVT.

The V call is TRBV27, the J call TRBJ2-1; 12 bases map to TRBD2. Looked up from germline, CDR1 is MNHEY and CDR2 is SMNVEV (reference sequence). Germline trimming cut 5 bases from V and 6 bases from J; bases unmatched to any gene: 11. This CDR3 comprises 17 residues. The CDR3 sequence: CASSPIKTSGSRNEQFF. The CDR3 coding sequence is TGTGCCAGCAGTCCAATAAAGACTAGCGGGAGCCGCAATGAGCAGTTCTTC.

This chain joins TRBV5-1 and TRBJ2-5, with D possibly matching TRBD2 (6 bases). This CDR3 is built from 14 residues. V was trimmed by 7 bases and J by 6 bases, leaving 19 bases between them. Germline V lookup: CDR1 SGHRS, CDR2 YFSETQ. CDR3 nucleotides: TGCGCCAGCTCCACAACGGGAGTCGTACAGACCCAGTACTTC. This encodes CASSTTGVVQTQYF.